Included here is one T cell receptor (beta chain) sequence, with context. Profiling relied on immunoSEQ multiplex PCR, and the TCRdb table lists in-frame clones only, not all of them. The sample lists about 120,000 clones; around 89% were seen once. The trim removed 1 base at V and 6 bases at J, leaving 7 bases unmatched. Germline lookup yields CDR1 SGHDN and CDR2 FVKESK. The CDR3 extends over 16 amino acids. The data were taken from a study of PD-L1 blockade in urothelial cancer. Time point here: peripheral blood 6 weeks after treatment start. This specimen was PBMCs, taken around atezolizumab (anti-PD-L1) treatment. This TCR was recovered from a man aged 55 to 70 with urothelial cancer. This chain connects TRBV14 to TRBJ2-2; 8 bases line up with TRBD2. Here the CDR3 reads CASSQVPGLGAGELFF. Written as DNA, the CDR3 is TGTGCCAGCAGCCAAGTACCGGGACTAGGTGCCGGGGAGCTGTTTTTT.